This T cell receptor beta chain comes out of a study of Graves' ophthalmopathy and Graves' hyperthyroidism. Study information: The authors collected peripheral blood at initial diagnosis, before any treatment.

CDR1 is KGHSH, CDR2 LQKENI, per germline. V trimming: 6 bases; J trimming: 1 base; junction bases outside the gene matches: 4. The CDR3 runs to 15 residues. Amplification from RNA transcripts yielded the TCR beta CDR3 regions. The first-round RT-PCR employed HTBI primers together with the Qiagen OneStep RT-PCR kit. A multiplex PCR was then performed as the second round. TCRdb redid the calling of the multiplex PCR reads with MiXCR, one entry per CDR3 protein. The sample lists about 220,000 distinct CDR3 sequences, roughly 21% occurring once. This clonotype has only a few counts. Its target is unknown. The study, taken as a whole, reports: Classification of ophthalmopathy versus stable hyperthyroidism by a 13-signature model yielded around 88% sensitivity and about 83% specificity. Clonotypes were expanded in thyroid at above 0.001 frequency, and most also appeared in blood.

Ophthalmopathy cases showed moderate-to-severe activity, scoring CAS ≥3 and NOSPECS ≥4, with duration under 3 months. The source of this sequence is a woman aged 50 to 65 with Graves' ophthalmopathy. Sequenced: peripheral blood. V is TRBV18 and J is TRBJ2-2, with 8 bases aligning to TRBD1. For the CDR3, the DNA is TGTGCCAGCTCCGATGGACAGGGGAACACCGGGGAGCTGTTTTTT. Amino acid sequence: CASSDGQGNTGELFF.